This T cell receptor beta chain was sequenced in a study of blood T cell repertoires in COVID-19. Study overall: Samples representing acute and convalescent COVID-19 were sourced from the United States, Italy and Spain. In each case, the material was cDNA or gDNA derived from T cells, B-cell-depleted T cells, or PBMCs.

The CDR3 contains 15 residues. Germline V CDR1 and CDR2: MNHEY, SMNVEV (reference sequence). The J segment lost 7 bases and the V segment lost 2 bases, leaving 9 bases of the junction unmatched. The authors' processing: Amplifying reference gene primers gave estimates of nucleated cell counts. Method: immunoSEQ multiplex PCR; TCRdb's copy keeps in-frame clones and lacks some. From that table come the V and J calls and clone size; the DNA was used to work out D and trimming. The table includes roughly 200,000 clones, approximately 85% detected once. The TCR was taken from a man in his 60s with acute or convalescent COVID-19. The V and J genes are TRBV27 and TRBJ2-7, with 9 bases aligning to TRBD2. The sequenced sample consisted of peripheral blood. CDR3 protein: CASSLLRGRAVEQYF. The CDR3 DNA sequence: TGTGCCAGCAGTTTACTCCGCGGGAGGGCCGTGGAGCAGTACTTC.